These 12 T cell receptor beta chains were all obtained from the same sample, sequenced in a study of blood T cell repertoires in COVID-19. Measured with immunoSEQ multiplex PCR; TCRdb has only the in-frame clones, and not every one. The sample lists tens of thousands of clones, approximately 83% occurring once. Sequenced: peripheral blood. The receptors shown here come from a man aged 55-75 years with acute or convalescent COVID-19.

The chain has TRBV6-1 and TRBJ1-3; tentatively, D is TRBD1 (6 bases). Germline loops: CDR1 MNHNS, CDR2 SASEGT. Trimming cost V 2 bases and J 4 bases, with 15 bases left between them. The CDR3 sequence is 16 residues long. This CDR3 is CASSEKYRAGGNTIYF. The DNA of the CDR3 is TGTGCCAGCAGTGAAAAGTACAGGGCAGGGGGAAACACCATATATTTT.

The rearrangement joins TRBV19 to TRBJ1-1; D ambiguous. Trimming took off 5 bases at V and 0 bases at J, with 7 bases between the two ends. Germline CDR1 and CDR2: LNHDA and SQIVND (reference sequence). CDR3 length: 13 residues. CDR3 coding DNA: TGTGCCAGTAGTTTCCGAGTGAACACTGAAGCTTTCTTT. Amino acid sequence: CASSFRVNTEAFF.

V usage is TRBV6-2 or TRBV6-3 and J usage is TRBJ2-3; 8 nucleotides align to TRBD2. Germline V gene lookup returns CDR1 MNHEY and CDR2 SVGEGT. V trimming: 4 bases; J trimming: 4 bases; junction bases outside the gene matches: 1. This CDR3 contains 13 residues. The CDR3 DNA is TGTGCCAGCAGTTTAGCGGGGCCAGATACGCAGTATTTT. Translating gives CASSLAGPDTQYF.

The CDR3 reads CASSLTANYGYTF. In nucleotides, the CDR3 is TGTGCCAGCAGCCTCACTGCGAACTATGGCTACACCTTC. V gene TRBV4-2 combines with J gene TRBJ1-2; D is unresolved. Germline V gene lookup returns CDR1 LGHNA and CDR2 YNFKEQ. The length of the CDR3 is 13 residues. V lost 4 bases and J 2 bases, leaving 8 bases between the germline ends.

The chain has TRBV14 and TRBJ2-3, with a weak D call TRBD2 (5 bases). This CDR3 has 17 amino acids. V was clipped by 3 bases and J by 1 base, with 17 bases between them. CDR1 is SGHDN and CDR2 is FVKESK in the germline V gene. This CDR3 is CASSQDRTRTRTDTQYF. The CDR3 coding sequence is TGTGCCAGCAGCCAGGATCGGACTCGTACCCGCACAGATACGCAGTATTTT.

The rearrangement links TRBV5-1 to TRBJ1-1; TRBD1 matches at 7 bases. The CDR3 consists of 14 residues. J was trimmed by 7 bases and V by 0 bases; bases with no gene match: 6. Germline V gene data show CDR1 as SGHRS and CDR2 as YFSETQ. CDR3: CASSLAGGQIEAFF. CDR3 coding DNA: TGCGCCAGCAGCTTGGCCGGGGGACAGATTGAAGCTTTCTTT.

This chain uses TRBV27 with TRBJ2-1, with TRBD2 matching over 13 bases. This CDR3 has 15 amino acids. With V trimmed by 5 bases and J by 4 bases, 2 bases remained unmatched. Per the germline V gene, CDR1 is MNHEY and CDR2 is SMNVEV (reference sequence). CDR3 amino acids: CASSQTSGGYNEQFF. DNA of the CDR3: TGTGCCAGCAGTCAGACTAGCGGGGGGTACAATGAGCAGTTCTTC.

V is TRBV6-2 or TRBV6-3 and J is TRBJ2-3; 9 nucleotides match TRBD2. Germline-derived CDR1 and CDR2 are MNHEY and SVGEGT. This CDR3 is built from 16 residues. The V segment lost 2 bases and the J segment 0 bases; nucleotides outside the gene matches: 3. Written as DNA, the CDR3 is TGTGCCAGCAGTTACGAGCGGGGGGCTAGCACAGATACGCAGTATTTT. This gives the protein CASSYERGASTDTQYF.

This clone has more than one count but fewer than ten. J is TRBJ2-7 and V is TRBV5-1, with D tentatively TRBD1 (6 bases). There are 15 residues in the CDR3. Trimming removed 0 bases from V and 2 bases from J, with 12 bases in between. Germline V gives CDR1 SGHRS, CDR2 YFSETQ. This CDR3 is CASSLGDNPPYEQYF. The CDR3 DNA is TGCGCCAGCAGCTTGGGGGACAATCCTCCCTACGAGCAGTACTTC. The variable domain in full, with the rest retrieved from reference TRBV5-1 and TRBJ2-7, is KAGVTQTPRYLIKTRGQQVTLSCSPISGHRSVSWYQQTPGQGLQFLFEYFSETQRNKGNFPGRFSGRQFSNSRSEMNVSTLELGDSALYLCASSLGDNPPYEQYFGPGTRLTVT.

This clone has only a few counts. The V and J genes are TRBV5-1 and TRBJ2-2; 8 bases align to TRBD1. CDR3 size: 15 residues. CDR1 and CDR2 (germline): SGHRS, YFSETQ. After removal of 5 bases from V and 4 bases from J, the junction contained 7 bases not matched to a gene. The CDR3: CASRDRVLSTGELFF. CDR3 sequence (DNA): TGCGCCAGCAGGGACAGGGTGCTAAGCACCGGGGAGCTGTTTTTT.

This clone has just a few counts. The chain has TRBV3-1 (or the pseudogene TRBV3-2) and TRBJ1-4; 9 bases match TRBD1. This CDR3 spans 18 amino acids. CDR1 LGHDT and CDR2 YNNKEL come from the germline V gene (reference sequence). With V trimmed by 0 bases and J by 0 bases, 5 bases remained unmatched. This chain's CDR3 is CASSQDRWTGATNEKLFF. The CDR3 coding sequence is TGTGCCAGCAGCCAAGATAGGTGGACAGGGGCAACTAATGAAAAACTGTTTTTT.

This clone was seen a single time. The chain links TRBV10-2 to TRBJ1-2, with TRBD1 matching over 9 bases. The ends lost 8 bases at V and 7 bases at J; junction bases unmatched: 14. CDR3 length: 15 residues. Germline CDR1 reads WSHSY; CDR2 reads SAAADI. CDR3 DNA: TGCGCCAGCTACGGGACAGGGCACCTCGAGGGTGGCTACACCTTC. This codes for CASYGTGHLEGGYTF.